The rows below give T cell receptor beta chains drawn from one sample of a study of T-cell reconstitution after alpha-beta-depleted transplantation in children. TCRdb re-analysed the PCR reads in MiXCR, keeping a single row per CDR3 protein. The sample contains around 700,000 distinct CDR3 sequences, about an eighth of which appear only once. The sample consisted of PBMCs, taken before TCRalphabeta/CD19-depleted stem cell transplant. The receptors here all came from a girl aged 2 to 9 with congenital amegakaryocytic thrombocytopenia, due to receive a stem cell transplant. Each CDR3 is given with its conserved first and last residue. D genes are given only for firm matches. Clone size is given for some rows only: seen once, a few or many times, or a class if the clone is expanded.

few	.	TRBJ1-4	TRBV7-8	TGTGCCAGCAGCTTAGATCAGTGGTTGGCTGGCGAAAAACTGTTTTTT	CASSLDQWLAGEKLFF
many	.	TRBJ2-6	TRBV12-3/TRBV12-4	TGTGCCAGCAGTGAGGGGCCCTCTGGGGCCAACGTCCTGACTTTC	CASSEGPSGANVLTF
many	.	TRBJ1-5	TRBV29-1	TGCAGCGTTGGGCTACAGGATCAGCCCCAGCATTTT	CSVGLQDQPQHF
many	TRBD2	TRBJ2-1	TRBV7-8	TGTGCCAGCAGCTTAGGAGCTAGCGGGTACCTATTCTTC	CASSLGASGYLFF
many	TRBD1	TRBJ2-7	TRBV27	TGTGCCAGCAGTTCGACAGGGGTCTACGAGCAGTACTTC	CASSSTGVYEQYF
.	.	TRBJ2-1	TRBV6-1	TGTGCCAGCAGTGAATTCGCCGGGCAGACCTACAATGAGCAGTTCTTC	CASSEFAGQTYNEQFF
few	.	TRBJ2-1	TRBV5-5	TGTGCCAGCAGCTTTTTAGGGGACCGGAGCAATGAGCAGTTCTTC	CASSFLGDRSNEQFF
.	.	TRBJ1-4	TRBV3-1	TGTGCCAGCAGCCCTCTCGGACCCCACAGGGCAACTAATGAAAAACTGTTTTTT	CASSPLGPHRATNEKLFF
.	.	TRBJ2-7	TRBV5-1	TGCGCCAGCAACAGGGAAACCGACTACGAGCAGTACTTC	CASNRETDYEQYF
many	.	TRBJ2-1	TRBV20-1	TGCAGTGCTAGAAAGTCTCTAGCTAACCACCACTCCTACAATGAGCAGTTCTTC	CSARKSLANHHSYNEQFF
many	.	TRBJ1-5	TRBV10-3	TGTGCCATCAGAGGGGAACAGGATCAGCCCCAGCATTTT	CAIRGEQDQPQHF
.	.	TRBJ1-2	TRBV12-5	TGTGCTAGTGCGGTAGGGGGAACTAACTATGGCTACACCTTC	CASAVGGTNYGYTF
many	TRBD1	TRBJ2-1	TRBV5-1	TGCGCCAGCAGCTTACAGGGGCTCGAGGATGAGCAGTTCTTC	CASSLQGLEDEQFF
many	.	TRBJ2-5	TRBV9	TGTGCCAGCAGCGTAGACCTAGAGACCCAGTACTTC	CASSVDLETQYF
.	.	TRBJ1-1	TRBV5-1	TGCGCCAGCAGCCTCAACCAGCGCGTTTTGAACACTGAAGCTTTCTTT	CASSLNQRVLNTEAFF
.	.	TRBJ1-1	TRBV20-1	TGCAGTGCTAGAGAAACCTACCTGACAGGCGGGACTGAAGCTTTCTTT	CSARETYLTGGTEAFF
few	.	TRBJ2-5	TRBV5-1	TGCGCCAGCAGCTTGGTGTCAGGGGCTGGAGAGACCCAGTACTTC	CASSLVSGAGETQYF
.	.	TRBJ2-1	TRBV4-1	TGCGCCAGCAGCCAAGCATCCCAGGGTTACAATGAGCAGTTCTTC	CASSQASQGYNEQFF
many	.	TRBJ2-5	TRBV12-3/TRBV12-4	TGTGCCAGCAGTTTCGGGAGCAGGCAGACCCAGTACTTC	CASSFGSRQTQYF
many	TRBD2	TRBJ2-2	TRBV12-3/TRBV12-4	TGTGCCAGCAGCGGGACTAGCGGGAGGAACACCGGGGAGCTGTTTTTT	CASSGTSGRNTGELFF
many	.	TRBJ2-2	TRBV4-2	TGTGCCAGCAGCCAAGCCCGAGGGGAGCTGTTTTTT	CASSQARGELFF
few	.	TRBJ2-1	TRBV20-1	TGCAGTGCTAGAAACCCTAGCGCACTAAGCTCCTACAATGAGCAGTTCTTC	CSARNPSALSSYNEQFF
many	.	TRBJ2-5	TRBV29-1	TGCAGCGTTCCGGGCGGTGGTTCGGAGACCCAGTACTTC	CSVPGGGSETQYF
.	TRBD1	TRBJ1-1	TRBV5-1	TGCGCCAGCAGTTTACAGGGGTCCCAGATGAACACTGAAGCTTTCTTT	CASSLQGSQMNTEAFF
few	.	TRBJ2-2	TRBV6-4	TGTGCCAGCAATCTCTCCGGAGGGCTCACCGGGGAGCTGTTTTTT	CASNLSGGLTGELFF
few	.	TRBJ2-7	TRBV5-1	TGCGCCAGCAGTTCTTCTGACGGGACCACCTCCTACGAGCAGTACTTC	CASSSSDGTTSYEQYF
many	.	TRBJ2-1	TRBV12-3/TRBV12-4	TGTGCCAGTTCGTTATACCGAGACAATGAGCAGTTCTTC	CASSLYRDNEQFF
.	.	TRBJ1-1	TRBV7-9	TGTGCCAGCAGCCCGGACGGTGAGAACACTGAAGCTTTCTTT	CASSPDGENTEAFF
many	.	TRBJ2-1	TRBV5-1	TGCGCCAGCAGCATGGGACCAACTTCCAATGAGCAGTTCTTC	CASSMGPTSNEQFF
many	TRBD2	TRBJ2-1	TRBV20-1	TGCAGTGCTAGAGATCCACTAGCGGGTTACAATGAGCAGTTCTTC	CSARDPLAGYNEQFF
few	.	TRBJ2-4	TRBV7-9	TGTGCCAGCAGCTCGCGAACCCTGTTCGGGGCCGAGGGCATTCAGTACTTC	CASSSRTLFGAEGIQYF